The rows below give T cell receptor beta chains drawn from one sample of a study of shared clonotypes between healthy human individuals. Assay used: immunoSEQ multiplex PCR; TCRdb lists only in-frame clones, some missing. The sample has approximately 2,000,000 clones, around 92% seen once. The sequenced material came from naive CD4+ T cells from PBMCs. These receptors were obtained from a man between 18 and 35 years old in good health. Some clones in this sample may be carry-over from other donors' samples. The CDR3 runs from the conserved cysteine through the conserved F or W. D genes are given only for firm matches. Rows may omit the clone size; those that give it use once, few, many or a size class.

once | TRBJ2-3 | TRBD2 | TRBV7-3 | CASSPSTSGIGTDTQYF | TGTGCCAGCAGCCCGTCGACTAGCGGGATTGGAACAGATACGCAGTATTTT
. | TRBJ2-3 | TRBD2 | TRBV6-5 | CASRGTSGRRDTQYF | TGTGCCAGCAGAGGGACTAGCGGGAGACGTGATACGCAGTATTTT
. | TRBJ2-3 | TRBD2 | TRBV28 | CASSTSGRAGDTQYF | TGTGCCAGCAGCACTAGCGGGAGGGCCGGGGATACGCAGTATTTT
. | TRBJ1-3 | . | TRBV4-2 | CASSRSPQGSSGNTIYF | TGTGCCAGCAGCCGATCCCCCCAGGGCAGCTCTGGAAACACCATATATTTT
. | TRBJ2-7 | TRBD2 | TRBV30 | CAWRPTGPGTSGSYEQYF | TGTGCCTGGAGACCTACCGGCCCCGGGACTAGCGGCTCCTACGAGCAGTACTTC
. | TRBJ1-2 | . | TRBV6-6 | CASSSPGLGYGYTF | TGTGCCAGCAGTTCTCCAGGGCTTGGGTATGGCTACACCTTC
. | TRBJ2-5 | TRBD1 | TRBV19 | CATLYGAGGRETQYF | TGTGCCACCCTGTATGGGGCAGGGGGAAGAGAGACCCAGTACTTC
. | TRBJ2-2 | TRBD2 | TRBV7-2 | CASSLVGTTVTGELFF | TGTGCCAGCAGCTTAGTGGGGACTACCGTCACCGGGGAGCTGTTTTTT
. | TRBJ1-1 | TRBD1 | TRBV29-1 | CSVSTRTGANTEAFF | TGCAGCGTTTCAACAAGGACAGGGGCGAACACTGAAGCTTTCTTT
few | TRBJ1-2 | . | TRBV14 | CASSPGVLYGYTF | TGTGCCAGCAGCCCGGGGGTCCTCTATGGCTACACCTTC
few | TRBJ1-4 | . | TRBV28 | CASSGRDGTTNEKLFF | TGTGCCAGCAGCGGAAGGGACGGCACAACTAATGAAAAACTGTTTTTT
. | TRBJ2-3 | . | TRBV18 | CASSPPLTWTDTQYF | TGTGCCAGCTCACCACCTTTAACTTGGACAGATACGCAGTATTTT
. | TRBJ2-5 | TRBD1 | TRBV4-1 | CASRQGTAGEQYF | TGCGCCAGCAGACAGGGGACGGCAGGAGAGCAGTACTTC
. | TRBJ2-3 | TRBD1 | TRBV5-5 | CASSSMQGAKATDTQYF | TGTGCCAGCAGCTCAATGCAGGGGGCTAAGGCCACAGATACGCAGTATTTT
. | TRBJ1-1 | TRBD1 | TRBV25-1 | CASSELIGGGTEAFF | TGTGCCAGCAGTGAATTGATAGGGGGCGGCACTGAAGCTTTCTTT
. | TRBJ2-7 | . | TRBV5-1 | CASSTRAGPEQYF | TGCGCCAGCAGCACCCGGGCCGGCCCCGAGCAGTACTTC
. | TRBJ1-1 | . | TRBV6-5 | CASSYGGLGTEAFF | TGTGCCAGCAGTTATGGGGGCCTGGGCACTGAAGCTTTCTTT
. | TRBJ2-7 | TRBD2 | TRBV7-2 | CASSLVGLAGGFSYEQYF | TGTGCCAGCAGCTTAGTCGGACTAGCGGGAGGCTTCTCCTACGAGCAGTACTTC
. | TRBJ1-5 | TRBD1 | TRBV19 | CATTGQGNQPQHF | TGTGCCACCACGGGACAGGGGAATCAGCCCCAGCATTTT
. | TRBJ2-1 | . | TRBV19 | CASSIPRDKQFF | TGTGCCAGTAGTATACCCCGGGACAAGCAGTTCTTC
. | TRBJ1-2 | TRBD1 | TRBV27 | CASSLSPGQGVYGYTF | TGTGCCAGCAGTTTAAGTCCGGGACAGGGGGTCTATGGCTACACCTTC
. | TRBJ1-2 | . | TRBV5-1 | CASSLTGESLLYGYTF | TGCGCCAGCAGCCTGACGGGGGAGTCACTCCTATATGGCTACACCTTC
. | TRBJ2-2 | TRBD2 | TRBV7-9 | CASSPGLANTGELFF | TGTGCCAGCAGCCCCGGACTAGCGAACACCGGGGAGCTGTTTTTT
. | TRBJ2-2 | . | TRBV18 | CASSPPRARNTGELFF | TGTGCCAGCTCACCACCTAGGGCCCGGAACACCGGGGAGCTGTTTTTT
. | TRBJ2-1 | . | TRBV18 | CASSPHVSGSYNEQFF | TGTGCCAGCTCACCACACGTCTCCGGCTCCTACAATGAGCAGTTCTTC
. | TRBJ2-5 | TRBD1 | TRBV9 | CASSVRDRETQYF | TGTGCCAGCAGCGTAAGGGACAGAGAGACCCAGTACTTC
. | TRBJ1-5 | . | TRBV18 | CASSVGTLSNQPQHF | TGTGCCAGCTCCGTAGGGACACTTAGCAATCAGCCCCAGCATTTT
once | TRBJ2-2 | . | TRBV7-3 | CASSLSSGAAELFF | TGTGCCAGCAGCTTATCATCGGGGGCCGCGGAGCTGTTTTTT
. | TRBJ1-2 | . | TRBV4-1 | CASSPKGPGSRDGYTF | TGCGCCAGCAGCCCCAAAGGCCCCGGTTCGAGGGATGGCTACACCTTC
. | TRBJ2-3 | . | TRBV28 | CASSLAGPGADTQYF | TGTGCCAGCAGTTTAGCGGGCCCAGGGGCAGATACGCAGTATTTT
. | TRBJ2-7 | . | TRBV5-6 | CASSLRSAGRYYEQYF | TGTGCCAGCAGCTTGAGGTCGGCAGGGAGATACTACGAGCAGTACTTC
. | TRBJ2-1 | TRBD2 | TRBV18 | CASSPPSGGHYNEQFF | TGTGCCAGCTCACCACCTAGCGGGGGACACTACAATGAGCAGTTCTTC
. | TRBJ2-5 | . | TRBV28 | CASSLSSPETQYF | TGTGCCAGCAGTTTATCTAGTCCAGAGACCCAGTACTTC
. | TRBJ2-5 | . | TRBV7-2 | CASSLGGGPQETQYF | TGTGCCAGCAGCTTAGGTGGCGGGCCGCAAGAGACCCAGTACTTC
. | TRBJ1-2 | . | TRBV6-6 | CASIRDGQMYGYTF | TGTGCCAGCATCAGGGATGGGCAGATGTATGGCTACACCTTC
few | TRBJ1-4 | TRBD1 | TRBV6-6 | CASSYRDRAEKLFF | TGTGCCAGCAGTTATCGGGACAGGGCCGAAAAACTGTTTTTT
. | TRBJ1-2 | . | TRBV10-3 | CAISESGGYTF | TGTGCCATCAGTGAGTCGGGTGGCTACACCTTC
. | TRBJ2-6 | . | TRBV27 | CASSLGDPNVLTF | TGTGCCAGCAGTTTGGGTGACCCCAACGTCCTGACTTTC
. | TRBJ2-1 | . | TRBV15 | CATSRVAGYYNEQFF | TGTGCCACCAGCAGAGTGGCAGGGTACTACAATGAGCAGTTCTTC